This T cell receptor (beta chain) derives from a study of cytotoxic CD8 clonotypes in ibrutinib-treated CLL (dated by TCRdb to the early 2020s). About the investigation overall: The cohort had 11 to 12 relapsed/refractory and approximately 14 treatment-naive patients; roughly 17 were IGHV unmutated. Responses were partial in around 25 patients and complete in 2; after median approximately 69 months follow-up, roughly 15 stayed in remission and some twelve progressed. Response samples were obtained after a median of around eleven months of treatment, with a range of about 6 to 36 months. An average of about 250,000 productive templates and 94,082 productive rearrangements was obtained per sample. Of the 70 to 90 people in the trial, around 25 had longitudinal samples available. Cryopreserved peripheral blood mononuclear cells were obtained before treatment, at response, and at either sustained remission or disease progression. Patients were still on ibrutinib when every remission and progressive disease sample was collected. General study outcomes and caveats: An increase in clonality was observed at ibrutinib response, with clonality remaining stable during sustained remission and falling back toward baseline at progression. Sampling times were not matched between sustained-remission and progressing patients, and lymph node repertoires were not studied. Baseline clonality exceeded that of age-matched healthy donors and correlated strongly with circulating CD8+ T-cell counts. Public clonotypes were rare and either shrank or stayed stable during treatment, and the rise in clonality at ibrutinib response reflected expansion of private clonotypes.

About this clone: No antigen is known for it. Base qualities are not recorded, but no much larger clone differs from it by a single base.

A MiSeq instrument was used for deep resolution sequencing, which targeted depths ranging from 1 in 1 million up to 1 in 200,000 T cells, with coverage averaging 10x for each clonotype. The immunoSEQ hsTCRB Kit was used to generate TCR beta libraries. The published analysis was carried out like this. The data were analyzed with ImmunoSEQ Analyzer and ImmunoSEQ Data Assistant, and V, D and J gene assignments followed IMGT definitions. Clonality, which ranges from 0 to 1, was calculated as one minus the normalized Shannon entropy of productive rearrangement frequencies. Only overrepresented clonotypes making up at least 0.05% of the repertoire of each patient were included in the public clonotype analysis. Around 13 age-matched healthy donor repertoires from immuneACCESS were used as controls for clonality. The table was pulled from immuneACCESS by TCRdb, which kept in-frame rearrangements only. Such tables lose some clones; where checked, under half of the loss comes from unresolved V genes, and the rest has no known cause. V and J calls and clone size come straight from that table; D and trimming were deduced from the DNA. Within this sample are tens of thousands of clones, with over 75% of them counted one time only. The leading ten clones occupy around 3.1% of the sample.

This specimen's time point label, per the study, means: about a year on ibrutinib. For TCR beta library preparation, around 2 micrograms of genomic DNA were isolated from cryopreserved PBMCs. Longitudinal blood samples from CLL patients on ibrutinib monotherapy underwent high-throughput TCR beta sequencing. The patients were enrolled in a single-center, open-label phase 2 trial of ibrutinib monotherapy. Sequences SGHNT (CDR1) and YYREEE (CDR2) are obtained from the germline V gene (reference sequence). From cysteine to phenylalanine, the CDR3 is 11 amino acids long. Of all the DNA, just the CDR3 is kept, 33 bases in frame from base 1. V has 4 bases trimmed and J has 10 bases trimmed; junction bases matching no gene number 4.

The receptor comes from a human donor with chronic lymphocytic leukemia. The sequence joins TRBV5-4 to TRBJ1-2; 7 bases in between match TRBD1. The sequenced sample was PBMCs, obtained after 12 months of ibrutinib treatment. The DNA reads as follows: TGTGCCAGCAGCATAGGGGGCGACTACACCTTC. This translates into CASSIGGDYTF.